This TCR beta chain was captured by sequencing in a study of T cell responses to AZD1222 COVID-19 vaccine. About the research overall: Pooled samples include second doses given at about 4 or 12 weeks. General study findings and limits: Repertoires in all cases were sampled only once the peak T cell response had passed. With two AZD1222 doses given, Spike-specific TCR breadth and depth both rose. Seropositive AZD1222 recipients at baseline numbered only five to seven.

Assay used: immunoSEQ multiplex PCR; TCRdb lists only in-frame clones, some missing. The data show around 63,000 clones, roughly 87% seen once. To note about this clone: The target antigen is unknown.

The CDR3 extends over 16 amino acids. Per germline, CDR1 SGHRS and CDR2 YFSETQ. Trimming stripped 0 bases from V and 2 bases from J, with 14 bases between. The receptor's source is an adult in good health. The sequencing here drew on peripheral blood, taken on day 0 of AZD1222 vaccination. J is TRBJ1-1 and V is TRBV5-1; tentatively, D is TRBD1 (6 bases). The CDR3 sequence: CASSLEQGQGNTEAFF. The CDR3 coding sequence is TGCGCCAGCAGCTTGGAGCAGGGGCAAGGAAACACTGAAGCTTTCTTT.